The sample holds a few counts of the clone carrying this TCR beta chain. The sample comes from a study of identical twins. Using its own MiXCR run on the 5' RACE reads, TCRdb lists one record per CDR3 protein. Of 1.5 million to 2 million distinct CDR3 sequences listed, around 33% are singletons. This clonotype was sampled from a newborn girl in good health. The sequenced sample was cord blood.

In DNA form, the CDR3 reads TGTGCCAGCAGCTTACTTCAGGGGGCGGCCTCGCGGAATTCACCCCTCCACTTT. Its protein product is CASSLLQGAASRNSPLHF. The chain recombines TRBV11-2 with TRBJ1-6; TRBD1 agrees at 8 bases. The length of the CDR3 is 18 residues. Losses at the gene ends were 2 bases for V and 7 bases for J; bases not matched to a gene: 13. The germline V gene encodes CDR1 SGHAT and CDR2 FQNNGV.